This record looks at one T cell receptor beta chain sequence and its context. A modified ARM-PCR protocol with three rounds of nested PCR amplified TCRbeta. One entry per CDR3 protein results from TCRdb running MiXCR on the multiplex PCR reads. The repertoire consists of tens of thousands of distinct CDR3 sequences, with over 65% occurring once and the leading ten covering approximately 40%. The template was RNA from unsorted bulk tissue. This non-tumor lung sample came from over 3 cm beyond the tumor edge. V lost 0 bases and J lost 4, with 11 bases in between. The germline V gene has CDR1 LGHDT and CDR2 YNNKEL (reference sequence). This CDR3 is 15 amino acids long. These data belong to a study of tumor and adjacent non-tumor tissue in lung cancer.

The sequence was collected from an older man with non-small cell lung cancer. The material sequenced was distant non-tumor lung tissue. The chain has TRBV3-1 and TRBJ2-3; D gene uncertain. CDR3 region: CASSQDKFSSDTQYF. The CDR3 DNA reads TGTGCCAGCAGCCAAGATAAATTCAGCTCAGATACGCAGTATTTT.